The 2 T cell receptor beta chains below all came from one sample that was sequenced in a study of cytomegalovirus exposure and HLA in healthy donors. The PCR ran on 60 Vbeta and 13 Jbeta primers. Clones were read by immunoSEQ multiplex PCR, and TCRdb kept only the in-frame ones, dropping some. Of 130,000 to 150,000 clones listed, 60% to 85% are singletons. Sequencing was carried out using PBMCs. The receptors originated from a man between 18 and 35 years old in good health and CMV-seronegative.

The chain is built from TRBV7-9 and TRBJ1-1; 11 bases agree with TRBD1. The V gene end was trimmed by 2 bases and the J gene end by 4 bases; junction bases not matched to a gene: 9. Germline V lookup: CDR1 SEHNR, CDR2 FQNEAQ (reference sequence). There are 17 residues in the CDR3. The CDR3 reads CASSLPNFGTGGTEAFF. The CDR3 DNA follows: TGTGCCAGCAGCTTACCCAACTTCGGGACAGGGGGCACTGAAGCTTTCTTT. Drawing the rest from reference TRBV7-9 and TRBJ1-1, the complete variable domain is DTGVSQNPRHKITKRGQNVTFRCDPISEHNRLYWYRQTLGQGPEFLTYFQNEAQLEKSRLLSDRFSAERPKGSFSTLEIQRTEQGDSAMYLCASSLPNFGTGGTEAFFGQGTRLTVV.

This clone was seen just once. V usage is TRBV19 and J usage is TRBJ2-5, with D possibly matching TRBD2 (6 bases). Germline V gives CDR1 LNHDA, CDR2 SQIVND (reference sequence). The CDR3 loop spans 16 amino acids. V was cut by 4 bases and J by 0 bases, with 15 bases left in between. DNA for the CDR3: TGTGCCAGTAGTAGGAGGGGTGGGGGGTACCAAGAGACCCAGTACTTC. It yields the protein CASSRRGGGYQETQYF.